The source of this T cell receptor beta chain is a study of blood T cell repertoires in COVID-19. Turning to the study itself: Acute and convalescent COVID-19 specimens originated in the United States, Italy and Spain. Sources were T cells, B-cell-depleted T cells, or PBMCs; the material itself was cDNA or gDNA.

Original methodology: Reference gene primer amplification in the assay estimated nucleated cell counts. This table comes from immunoSEQ multiplex PCR, and its TCRdb copy is limited to in-frame clones, with some not included. V and J calls and clone size are given by that table; D and trimming were obtained from the DNA. Counted here are approximately 200,000 clones, around 82% occurring once; the ten biggest clones make up 6.5% to 8.5%. V was cut by 8 bases and J by 6 bases, with 13 bases left in between. The CDR3 spans 13 residues. CDR1 is MDHEN and CDR2 is SYDVKM in the germline V gene. This clonotype was obtained from a woman in her forties with acute COVID-19. The sequenced sample was PBMCs or T cells enriched from blood (not recorded which). The chain links TRBV28 to TRBJ2-2, with a possible D match to TRBD1 (5 bases). The CDR3 is CASLQAGPGELFF. DNA of the CDR3: TGTGCCAGCCTCCAGGCAGGGCCCGGGGAGCTGTTTTTT.